The present entry profiles one T cell receptor (beta chain) with its context. Its cognate antigen is unknown. The data stem from a study of CD8+ T cells in alopecia areata. Study-level results: Possibly as an HLA-related effect, TCR sharing across patients appeared less clear than in mice. Greater clonality was observed in lesional scalp samples, especially alopecia totalis/universalis, versus normal scalp.

The germline V and J ends were trimmed by 1 base and 4 bases, with 7 bases remaining between them. Germline-derived CDR1 and CDR2 are SEHNR and FQNEAQ (reference sequence). The CDR3 covers 13 residues. Patients with alopecia areata provided lesional scalp punch biopsies as well as peripheral blood. PBMCs, the starting material, were the source of sorted CD4+ and CD8+ T cells. In each case, RNA was isolated and then reverse transcribed into cDNA as the sequencing template. Assay: immunoSEQ multiplex PCR; the TCRdb copy retains only in-frame clones and omits some. The sample records about 100,000 clones, 45% to 60% being singletons.

This clonotype originated in a human donor with alopecia areata. The sample was NKG2D-low CD8+ T cells sorted from blood. The rearrangement joins TRBV7-9 to TRBJ2-5; perhaps TRBD1 as D (5 bases). The CDR3 sequence is CASSLVQGETQYF. CDR3 bases: TGTGCCAGCAGCTTAGTGCAGGGAGAGACCCAGTACTTC.